The clone carrying this T cell receptor (beta chain) was seen a handful of times. The antigen is unknown. This entry comes from a study of cytomegalovirus exposure and HLA in healthy donors. Study-level findings and limits: Clonal expansion was found to be greater in HLA-associated TCR beta chains than in equally common others in a later analysis.

The CDR3 runs to 11 residues. The V and J ends lost 6 bases and 3 bases respectively, with 6 bases between them. Per germline, CDR1 MNHNS and CDR2 SASEGT. Vbeta (60) and Jbeta (13) primers were used in the PCR. Profiling relied on immunoSEQ multiplex PCR, and the TCRdb table lists in-frame clones only, not all of them. This sample has about 200,000 clones, with roughly an eighth found just once. The sample consisted of PBMCs. The origin of this receptor is a middle-aged man in good health and CMV-seropositive. The chain couples TRBV6-1 to TRBJ2-7, with D possibly matching TRBD2 (6 bases). In DNA, the CDR3 is TGTGCCAGCAGGGACTACTACGAGCAGTACTTC. Protein: CASRDYYEQYF.